This T cell receptor (beta chain) was sequenced for a study of identical twins. Overall study findings and caveats: In cord blood, abundant beta clonotypes had fewer insertions; memory showed no trend. Within monozygotic twins, out-of-frame TCR alpha sharing was underestimated by the models. The study found weaker excess twin sharing in beta out-of-frame sequences.

Unique molecular identifiers were present on the cDNA, which also gained a universal primer site by template switching. From the 5' RACE reads, TCRdb called clonotypes with MiXCR, one entry per CDR3 protein. The sample carries hundreds of thousands of distinct CDR3 sequences, less than 7% recorded once. This clonotype was seen repeatedly, ten times or more. No antigen is known for it. Germline V gene lookup returns CDR1 SGDLS and CDR2 YYNGEE. V gave up 2 bases and J gave up 9 bases, with 6 bases separating them. The CDR3 loop spans 11 amino acids. The source is a man aged 18-30 years in good health. The material sequenced was naive T cells sorted from blood. The chain employs TRBV9 and TRBJ2-1; D is possibly TRBD2 (5 bases). CDR3: CASSVGVEQFF. Here the CDR3 DNA reads TGTGCCAGCAGCGTCGGGGTTGAGCAGTTCTTC.